The 19 T cell receptor beta chains given below trace back to one sample, sequenced in a study of blood T cell repertoires in COVID-19. Only in-frame clones appear in the TCRdb table, and some are missing; sequencing was by immunoSEQ multiplex PCR. The sample lists about 60,000 clones; over 70% were seen once. The sample consisted of peripheral blood. The receptors were sampled from a human donor in a cohort sampled during active COVID-19.

The J gene is TRBJ1-2, the V gene TRBV6-5; 7 nucleotides match TRBD1. Trimming cost V 2 bases and J 1 base; bases outside gene matches: 7. The CDR3 consists of 16 residues. CDR1 is MNHEY and CDR2 is SVGAGI in the germline V gene. Here the CDR3 reads CASSYGTDPSNYGYTF. DNA for the CDR3: TGTGCCAGCAGTTACGGGACAGATCCTAGTAACTATGGCTACACCTTC.

This CDR3 reads CASSSGQGGKTQYF. The CDR3 coding sequence is TGTGCCAGCAGCTCCGGACAGGGTGGAAAGACCCAGTACTTC. The V and J genes are TRBV7-8 and TRBJ2-5, with 8 nucleotides matching TRBD1. Trimming cost V 4 bases and J 6 bases; bases outside gene matches: 7. The CDR3 spans 14 residues. CDR1 is SGHVS, CDR2 FQNEAQ, per germline. Variable domain in full (rest from reference TRBV7-8 and TRBJ2-5): GAGVSQSPRYKVAKRGQDVALRCDPISGHVSLFWYQQALGQGPEFLTYFQNEAQLDKSGLPSDRFFAERPEGSVSTLKIQRTQQEDSAVYLCASSSGQGGKTQYFGPGTRLLVL.

V usage is TRBV7-9 and J usage is TRBJ2-3; the match to TRBD2 covers 8 bases. Germline V gene data show CDR1 as SEHNR and CDR2 as FQNEAQ (reference sequence). Losses at the gene ends were 5 bases for V and 3 bases for J; bases not matched to a gene: 4. CDR3 size: 14 residues. The CDR3, as DNA: TGTGCCAGCAGCCCGGGGGGGGTTACAGATACGCAGTATTTT. Amino acid sequence: CASSPGGVTDTQYF. Variable domain in full (rest from reference TRBV7-9 and TRBJ2-3): DTGVSQNPRHKITKRGQNVTFRCDPISEHNRLYWYRQTLGQGPEFLTYFQNEAQLEKSRLLSDRFSAERPKGSFSTLEIQRTEQGDSAMYLCASSPGGVTDTQYFGPGTRLTVL.

This chain links TRBV30 with TRBJ2-5; maybe TRBD1 (6 bases). The V gene lost 0 bases and the J gene lost 4 bases, with 12 bases spanning the gap. The CDR3 runs to 14 residues. CDR1 GTSNPN and CDR2 SVGIG come from the germline V gene (reference sequence). CDR3 in DNA: TGTGCCTGGAGTGTAACCAGGGGAGTAGAGACCCAGTACTTC. Its protein is CAWSVTRGVETQYF.

In its sample, this clone was seen a few times. This chain links TRBV15 with TRBJ1-1, with 8 bases fitting TRBD1. J gave up 4 bases and V 3 bases, and 13 bases lay outside the gene matches. The CDR3 spans 17 residues. The germline V gene has CDR1 LNHNV and CDR2 YYDKDF (reference sequence). The CDR3 sequence is CATSSPTQGAGSTEAFF. The DNA of the CDR3 is TGTGCCACCAGCAGCCCTACCCAGGGGGCCGGGAGCACTGAAGCTTTCTTT.

The rearrangement joins TRBV5-1 to TRBJ2-1; 7 nucleotides match TRBD2. V shed 0 bases and J 6 bases; nucleotides not matched to a gene: 6. Germline V gene sequence: CDR1 SGHRS, CDR2 YFSETQ. CDR3 length equals 15 residues. The CDR3: CASSLDSAGVNEQFF. The DNA of the CDR3 is TGCGCCAGCAGCTTGGACTCCGCGGGGGTCAATGAGCAGTTCTTC.

The chain joins TRBV19 to TRBJ2-3, with D perhaps matching TRBD1 (6 bases). V lost 6 bases, J lost 6 bases, and 19 bases lay in between. Germline lookup yields CDR1 LNHDA and CDR2 SQIVND (reference sequence). The CDR3 loop spans 15 amino acids. CDR3: CASRPHAGVVDTQYF. The CDR3 DNA follows: TGTGCCAGTAGACCCCACGCAGGGGTAGTGGATACGCAGTATTTT.

V gene TRBV19 combines with J gene TRBJ2-5, with 13 bases aligning to TRBD2. CDR1 LNHDA and CDR2 SQIVND come from the germline V gene (reference sequence). The CDR3 runs to 14 residues. J gave up 5 bases and V 10 bases, and 7 bases lay outside the gene matches. CDR3 sequence reads: CATRTSGSRETQYF. CDR3 in DNA: TGTGCCACCCGGACTAGCGGGAGTAGGGAGACCCAGTACTTC.

The chain employs TRBV5-1 and TRBJ2-3; D might be TRBD2 (5 bases). V lost 0 bases and J lost 4, with 15 bases in between. CDR3 length: 16 amino acids. From germline, CDR1 is SGHRS and CDR2 YFSETQ. This CDR3 is CASSLARSVWADTQYF. The CDR3 DNA reads as TGCGCCAGCAGCTTGGCTCGTAGCGTATGGGCAGATACGCAGTATTTT.

This chain uses TRBV30 with TRBJ2-5; D may be TRBD2 (6 bases). The V gene's germline CDR1 is GTSNPN and CDR2 SVGIG (reference sequence). The CDR3 has 13 residues. V lost 4 bases, J lost 4 bases, and 13 bases lay in between. CDR3 loop: CAWTWMGGETQYF. The CDR3 DNA reads as TGTGCCTGGACCTGGATGGGGGGAGAGACCCAGTACTTC. Full variable domain (rest looked up from reference TRBV30 and TRBJ2-5): SQTIHQWPATLVQPVGSPLSLECTVEGTSNPNLYWYRQAAGRGLQLLFYSVGIGQISSEVPQNLSASRPQDRQFILSSKKLLLSDSGFYLCAWTWMGGETQYFGPGTRLLVL.

The CDR3 sequence is CASSTHRGEQYF. For the CDR3, the DNA is TGTGCCAGCAGTACTCACAGGGGCGAGCAGTACTTC. The V gene is TRBV6-5, the J gene TRBJ2-7; 7 positions match TRBD1. Germline V CDR1 and CDR2: MNHEY, SVGAGI. V dropped 5 bases and J dropped 6; count of bases not matched to a gene: 4. The CDR3 extends over 12 amino acids.

The chain is built from TRBV6-5 and TRBJ2-7; no reliable D call. V was clipped by 5 bases and J by 8 bases, with 22 bases between them. This CDR3 spans 15 amino acids. The V gene's germline CDR1 is MNHEY and CDR2 SVGAGI. The CDR3 reads CASSPLDRTPSQQYF. In DNA, the CDR3 is TGTGCCAGCAGTCCCCTAGACCGTACCCCTTCTCAGCAGTACTTC.

With regard to this clone: Other nucleotide sequences from this sample produce the same CDR3. The chain combines TRBV5-1 with TRBJ2-3; D perhaps matches TRBD1 (5 bases). Germline V gene sequence: CDR1 SGHRS, CDR2 YFSETQ. The length of the CDR3 is 14 residues. Between the trimmed V and J ends, which lost 0 bases and 0 bases, there was a span of 5 bases. The CDR3, as DNA: TGCGCCAGCAGCTTGGCAGGGAGCACAGATACGCAGTATTTT. The encoded protein is CASSLAGSTDTQYF.

This clone has just a few counts. The chain is built from TRBV6-8 and TRBJ2-7; TRBD1 matches at 9 bases. After removal of 1 base from V and 5 bases from J, the junction contained 15 bases not matched to a gene. The CDR3 is 18 residues long. The germline CDR1 and CDR2 sequences are MNHGY and SAAAGT. The CDR3 bases are TGTGCCAGCAGTTACTGGTGGAGGGACAGGGAACATCTCAACGAGCAGTACTTC. It translates to CASSYWWRDREHLNEQYF.

The chain recombines TRBV2 with TRBJ1-2, with D unresolved. The CDR3 totals 15 residues. The V gene lost 1 base and the J gene lost 1 base, with 10 bases spanning the gap. CDR1 and CDR2 from the germline V gene are SNHLY and FYNNEI. DNA of the CDR3: TGTGCCAGCAGTGAAGATGATAGAGATAACTATGGCTACACCTTC. It translates to CASSEDDRDNYGYTF. Supplemented by reference TRBV2 and TRBJ1-2, the full variable domain reads EPEVTQTPSHQVTQMGQEVILRCVPISNHLYFYWYRQILGQKVEFLVSFYNNEISEKSEIFDDQFSVERPDGSNFTLKIRSTKLEDSAMYFCASSEDDRDNYGYTFGSGTRLTVV.

The chain couples TRBV4-1 to TRBJ1-2, with D possibly TRBD1 on 6 matching bases. Deletions cut 5 bases from V and 8 bases from J, with 18 bases between. Germline V gives CDR1 MGHRA, CDR2 YSYEKL. This CDR3 has 14 amino acids. DNA for the CDR3: TGCGCCAGCAGCACGATGGGGGGGCCTTTGGGCTACACCTTC. Residues: CASSTMGGPLGYTF.

The V call is TRBV11-2, the J call TRBJ2-7; D possibly corresponds to TRBD2 (5 bases). Germline V gene sequence: CDR1 SGHAT, CDR2 FQNNGV. Trimming left V 0 bases short and J 2 bases short, with 11 bases between. This CDR3 contains 15 residues. The CDR3 is CASSLDFGVTYEQYF. CDR3 DNA: TGTGCCAGCAGCTTAGATTTCGGGGTTACCTACGAGCAGTACTTC.

CDR3 sequence reads: CASSQDVGQGARGNIQYF. The CDR3 nucleotides are TGCGCCAGCAGCCAAGATGTGGGACAGGGGGCGCGGGGAAACATTCAGTACTTC. This sequence joins TRBV4-1 and TRBJ2-4; the match to TRBD1 covers 12 bases. The CDR3 length is 18 residues. The junction had 9 bases not matched to a gene; V was cut back by 0 bases and J by 6 bases. Germline CDR1 and CDR2: MGHRA and YSYEKL.

CDR3 bases: TGTGCCAGCAAGGGGTCACAGGACACCTACGAGCAGTACTTC. This translates into CASKGSQDTYEQYF. The chain carries TRBV2 and TRBJ2-7; perhaps TRBD1 as D (5 bases). V lost 7 bases to trimming and J lost 2 bases, with 15 bases between them. The V gene's germline CDR1 is SNHLY and CDR2 FYNNEI. This CDR3 has 14 residues. The variable domain in full, with the rest retrieved from reference TRBV2 and TRBJ2-7, is EPEVTQTPSHQVTQMGQEVILRCVPISNHLYFYWYRQILGQKVEFLVSFYNNEISEKSEIFDDQFSVERPDGSNFTLKIRSTKLEDSAMYFCASKGSQDTYEQYFGPGTRLTVT.